This T cell receptor (beta chain) was recorded in a study of T cell responses to AZD1222 COVID-19 vaccine. About the research overall: Analyses pooled second doses at about 4 or about 12 weeks.

Notes on the study in general: Repertoires in all cases were sampled only once the peak T cell response had passed. Donors were mostly white British, more females; clonal diversity possibly underestimated. Reportedly, close to half of spike-specific TCRs are directed against unmutated variant regions.

Per the germline V gene, CDR1 is KGHDR and CDR2 is SFDVKD. V lost 9 bases and J 7 bases, leaving 15 bases between the germline ends. There are 13 residues in the CDR3. Only in-frame clones appear in the TCRdb table, and some are missing; sequencing was by immunoSEQ multiplex PCR. The sample shows about 120,000 clones, about 85% of them seen only once. About this clone itself: Its antigen is still unknown. Other DNA sequences in this specimen translate into the identical CDR3.

The sequencing used peripheral blood, collected on day 0 of AZD1222 vaccination. This rearrangement joins TRBV24-1 to TRBJ1-5; D gene uncertain. The TCR originated in an adult in good health. CDR3 DNA: TGTGCCACCTCGGGTACACTGAACCAGCCCCAGCATTTT. It encodes CATSGTLNQPQHF.